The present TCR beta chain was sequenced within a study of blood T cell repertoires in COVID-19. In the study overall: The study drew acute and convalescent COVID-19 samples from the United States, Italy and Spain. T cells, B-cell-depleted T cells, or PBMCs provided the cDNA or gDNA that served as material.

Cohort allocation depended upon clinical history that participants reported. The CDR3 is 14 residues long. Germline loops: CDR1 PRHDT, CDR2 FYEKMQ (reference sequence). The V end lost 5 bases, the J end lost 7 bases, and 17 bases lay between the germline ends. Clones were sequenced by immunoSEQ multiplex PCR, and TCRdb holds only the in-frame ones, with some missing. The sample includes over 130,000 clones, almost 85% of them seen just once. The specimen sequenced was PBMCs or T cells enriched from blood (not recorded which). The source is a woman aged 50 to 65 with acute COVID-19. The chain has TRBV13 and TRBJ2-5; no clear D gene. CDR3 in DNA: TGTGCCAGCAGCACGAGACTCGAGTCGGGGACCCAGTACTTC. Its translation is CASSTRLESGTQYF. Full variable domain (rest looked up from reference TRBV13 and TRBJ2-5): AAGVIQSPRHLIKEKRETATLKCYPIPRHDTVYWYQQGPGQDPQFLISFYEKMQSDKGSIPDRFSAQQFSDYHSELNMSSLELGDSALYFCASSTRLESGTQYFGPGTRLLVL.